The clone carrying this T cell receptor (beta chain) showed up just a few times. Its antigen is currently unknown. These data belong to a study of blood T cells in healthy people across ages. Study-level points and caveats: Per million T cells, TCR beta diversity dropped about linearly as age rose.

The CDR3 is made up of 16 amino acids. V gave up 1 base and J gave up 6 bases; unmatched junction bases: 11. Per the germline V gene, CDR1 is SGHTA and CDR2 is FQGNSA. The use of a sample-barcoded 5' primer and a J-beta primer mix characterized a second PCR of about 6 to 11 cycles. TCRdb re-called the 5' RACE reads through MiXCR, storing one row per CDR3 protein. This sample has approximately 1,700,000 distinct CDR3 sequences, with more than 35% found just once. The sequenced material came from blood. This chain uses TRBV7-2 with TRBJ2-7, with 8 bases identical to TRBD1. The TCR sequence derives from a human donor in good health. DNA of the CDR3: TGTGCCAGCAGCTTAGTGGGCCCAGGGGGCACGGGCGAGCAGTACTTC. It translates to CASSLVGPGGTGEQYF. Supplemented by reference TRBV7-2 and TRBJ2-7, the full variable domain reads GAGVSQSPSNKVTEKGKDVELRCDPISGHTALYWYRQSLGQGLEFLIYFQGNSAPDKSGLPSDRFSAERTGGSVSTLTIQRTQQEDSAVYLCASSLVGPGGTGEQYFGPGTRLTVT.